The source of this T cell receptor beta chain is a study of blood T cell repertoires in COVID-19. Study-wide background: Samples representing acute and convalescent COVID-19 were sourced from the United States, Italy and Spain. Sources were T cells, B-cell-depleted T cells, or PBMCs; the material itself was cDNA or gDNA.

In the authors' methods: From reference gene primer amplification, estimates of nucleated cell counts were derived. Produced via immunoSEQ multiplex PCR; TCRdb's table is partial and in-frame only. V and J calls and clone size come straight from that table; D and trimming were deduced from the DNA. The sample lists about 230,000 clones; 80% to 85% were seen once. Losses at the gene ends were 7 bases for V and 5 bases for J; bases not matched to a gene: 6. Germline assignment: CDR1 MNHNY and CDR2 SVGAGI (reference sequence). This CDR3 is 13 amino acids long. This clone was seen more than once but under ten times.

The sequence derives from a man aged 40-50 years with acute or convalescent COVID-19. What was sequenced was peripheral blood. The chain uses TRBV6-6 and TRBJ2-3; 7 bases align to TRBD2. DNA of the CDR3: TGTGCCAGCACGCGGGAGAATCTAGATACGCAGTATTTT. This encodes CASTRENLDTQYF.